This TCR beta chain was identified in a study of T cell changes during pregnancy in multiple sclerosis. TCRdb keeps only in-frame clones here, not all; method: immunoSEQ multiplex PCR. Of fewer than 85,000 clones in the sample, about 93% were seen once. Germline V gene data show CDR1 as GTSNPN and CDR2 as SVGIG (reference sequence). This CDR3 region has 16 residues. J lost 3 bases, V lost 4 bases, and 7 bases had no gene match. The chain joins TRBV30 to TRBJ2-3; 13 nucleotides align to TRBD2. Specimen: peripheral blood, collected after pregnancy. This receptor was taken from a female donor in good health, enrolled as a control in a pregnancy study. DNA of the CDR3: TGTGCCTGGACAACTAGCGGGGGGGCTTGGACAGATACGCAGTATTTT. It specifies CAWTTSGGAWTDTQYF.